The sequence of this TCR beta chain was determined in a study of blood T cell repertoires in COVID-19. On the study more broadly: Researchers got acute and convalescent COVID-19 samples from the United States, Italy and Spain. The analysed material was cDNA or gDNA that came from T cells, B-cell-depleted T cells, or PBMCs.

Sequencing was performed with immunoSEQ multiplex PCR; in TCRdb, only in-frame clones are kept and a portion is missing. The sample includes 100,000 to 150,000 clones, 74% of them seen just once. This TCR came from an elderly man with COVID-19, enrolled during active disease. The sequenced material came from peripheral blood.

In nucleotides, the CDR3 is TGTGCCAGCAGCCAAGGTCTAGGGGGAAATAACTATGGCTACACCTTC. Amino acids: CASSQGLGGNNYGYTF. The chain has TRBV4-2 and TRBJ1-2; TRBD1 is a possible D gene (6 bases). This CDR3 has 16 amino acids. Trimming cost V 1 base and J 1 base, with 13 bases left between them. Looked up from germline, CDR1 is LGHNA and CDR2 is YNFKEQ.